The text below deals with one TCR beta chain. The sample belongs to a study of cytomegalovirus exposure and HLA in healthy donors. Primers: 60 Vbeta forward and 13 Jbeta reverse. Data came from immunoSEQ multiplex PCR; TCRdb stores just in-frame clones and leaves some out. The repertoire has 100,000 to 150,000 clones, about three quarters of them found once; the top ten carry roughly 4%. Germline V gene sequence: CDR1 LGHNA, CDR2 YSLEER. Trimming took off 3 bases at V and 4 bases at J, with 19 bases between the two ends. The CDR3 runs 16 residues. The chain combines TRBV4-3 with TRBJ2-7; the D gene is possibly TRBD1 (7 bases). Sequenced input: PBMCs. The receptor was isolated from a man aged 45-60 years in good health and CMV-seropositive. The CDR3 DNA sequence: TGCGCCAGCAGCCAGGGGTATGGAGGGGGCACTTACGAGCAGTACTTC. Its translation: CASSQGYGGGTYEQYF.